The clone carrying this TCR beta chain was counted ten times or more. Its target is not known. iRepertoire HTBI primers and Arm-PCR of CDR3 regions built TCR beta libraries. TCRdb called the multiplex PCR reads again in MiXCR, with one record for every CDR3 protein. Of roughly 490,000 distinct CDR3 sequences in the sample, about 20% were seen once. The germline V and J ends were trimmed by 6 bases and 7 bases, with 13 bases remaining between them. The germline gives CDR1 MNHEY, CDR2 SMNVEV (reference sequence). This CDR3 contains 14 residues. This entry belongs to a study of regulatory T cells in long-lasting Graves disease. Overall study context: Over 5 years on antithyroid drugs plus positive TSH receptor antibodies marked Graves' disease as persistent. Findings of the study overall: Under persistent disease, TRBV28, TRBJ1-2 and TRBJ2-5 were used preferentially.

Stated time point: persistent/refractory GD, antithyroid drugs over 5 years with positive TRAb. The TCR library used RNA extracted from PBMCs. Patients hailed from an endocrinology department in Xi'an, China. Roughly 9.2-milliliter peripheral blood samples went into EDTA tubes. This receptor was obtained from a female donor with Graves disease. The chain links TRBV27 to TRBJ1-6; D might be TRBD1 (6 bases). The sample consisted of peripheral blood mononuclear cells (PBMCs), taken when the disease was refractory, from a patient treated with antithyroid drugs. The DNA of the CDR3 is TGTGCCAGCAGCCTTAGGGGGATCAATTCACCCCTCCACTTT. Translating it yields CASSLRGINSPLHF.